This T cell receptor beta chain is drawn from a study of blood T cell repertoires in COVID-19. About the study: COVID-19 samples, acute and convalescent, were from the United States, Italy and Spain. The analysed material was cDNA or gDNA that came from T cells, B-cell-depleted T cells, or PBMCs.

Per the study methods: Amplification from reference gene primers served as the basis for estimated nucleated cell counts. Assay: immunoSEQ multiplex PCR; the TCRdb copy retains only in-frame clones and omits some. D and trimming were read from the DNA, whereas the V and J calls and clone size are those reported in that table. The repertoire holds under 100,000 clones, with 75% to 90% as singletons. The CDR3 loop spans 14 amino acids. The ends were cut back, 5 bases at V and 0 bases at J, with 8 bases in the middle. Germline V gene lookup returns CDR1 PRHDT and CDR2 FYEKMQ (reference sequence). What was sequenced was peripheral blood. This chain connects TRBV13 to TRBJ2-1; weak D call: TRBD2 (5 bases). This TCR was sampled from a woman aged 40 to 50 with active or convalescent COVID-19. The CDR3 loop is CASSERNSYNEQFF. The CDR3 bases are TGTGCCAGCAGCGAGCGGAACTCCTACAATGAGCAGTTCTTC.